This T cell receptor (beta chain) was observed in a study of regulatory T cells in long-lasting Graves disease. General study points: With persistent disease, TRBV28, TRBJ1-2 and TRBJ2-5 were the favored segments.

Of note for this clonotype: What it binds is not known.

Indicated time point: persistent/refractory GD, antithyroid drugs over 5 years with positive TRAb. RNA extracted from PBMCs served as the sequencing template. The authors drew about 9 milliliters of peripheral blood into EDTA tubes. To make TCR beta libraries, researchers used iRepertoire HTBI primers and Arm-PCR of CDR3 regions. Each CDR3 protein gets one entry after TCRdb re-called the multiplex PCR reads with MiXCR. The sample includes over 650,000 distinct CDR3 sequences, approximately 31% seen only once; the top ten take about two fifths. This CDR3 comprises 14 residues. Between the trimmed V and J ends, which lost 4 bases and 8 bases, there was a span of 15 bases. Germline V CDR1 and CDR2: SGHRS, YFSETQ.

The chain combines TRBV5-1 with TRBJ1-4, with D perhaps matching TRBD1 (6 bases). This receptor was identified in a female donor with Graves disease. The sequencing here drew on peripheral blood mononuclear cells (PBMCs), taken when the disease was refractory, from a patient treated with antithyroid drugs. The CDR3 protein is CASSVWGAEEKLFF. DNA for the CDR3: TGCGCCAGCAGCGTTTGGGGGGCGGAAGAAAAACTGTTTTTT.